One TCR beta chain is described in this entry. Its matching antigen is unknown. TCRdb analysed the 5' RACE reads with MiXCR anew, one entry per CDR3 protein. The table shows some 140,000 distinct CDR3 sequences, with roughly 7.7% occurring only once. The sample comes from a study of CD8 T cells in ankylosing spondylitis. The study, taken as a whole, reports: Researchers report that disease-linked clones proved CD8+ and relatively rare in peripheral blood. The study looked at matched synovial fluid samples from ankylosing spondylitis patients. Disease-linked clones were reported to be significantly enriched there.

Trimming removed 5 bases from V and 1 base from J, with 15 bases in between. Germline-derived CDR1 and CDR2 are SGHTA and FQGNSA. This CDR3 comprises 15 residues. The clonotype comes from a male donor with ankylosing spondylitis. The sequencing input was synovial fluid, either unsorted or a sorted T cell fraction (not recorded which). The chain links TRBV7-2 to TRBJ2-7; unclear D gene. The CDR3 loop is CASSLMVFESYEQYF. The DNA of the CDR3 is TGTGCCAGCAGCCTTATGGTCTTCGAATCCTACGAGCAGTACTTC.